This TCR beta chain came from a study of T cell responses to AZD1222 COVID-19 vaccine. Study outcomes and limitations: Increases in Spike-specific TCR breadth and depth were seen after two AZD1222 doses. Clonal diversity may have been underestimated in mostly white British donors.

The germline V gene encodes CDR1 MNHEY and CDR2 SVGAGI. The CDR3 runs 14 residues. V lost 2 bases to trimming and J lost 8 bases, with 15 bases between them. Measured with immunoSEQ multiplex PCR; TCRdb has only the in-frame clones, and not every one. The sample lists 140,000 or so clones; more than 90% were seen once. As concerns this clone: The antigen remains undetermined.

Specimen: peripheral blood, collected on day 0 of AZD1222 vaccination. V usage is TRBV6-5 and J usage is TRBJ1-2; no firm D call. The receptor's source is an adult in good health. The CDR3 DNA follows: TGTGCCAGCAGTTACGCCATGTCAAAGGAGGGCTACACCTTC. Residues: CASSYAMSKEGYTF.